The clone carrying this TCR beta chain was seen only once. As yet, its antigen is unknown. This record comes from a study of T cell responses to AZD1222 COVID-19 vaccine. Assay: immunoSEQ multiplex PCR; the TCRdb copy retains only in-frame clones and omits some. The top ten clones hold 1.5% to 2% of a sample with 140,000 to 150,000 clones, approximately 94% of them seen once. Findings and limits, study-wide: Epitopes outside B.1.351 and B.1.1.7 mutated regions reportedly drew nearly half of spike TCRs. A mostly white British donor set with more females was recruited, and clonal diversity was possibly underestimated.

V lost 6 bases, J lost 5 bases, and 7 bases stayed unmatched. The CDR3 is made up of 13 amino acids. Germline CDR1 and CDR2: MGHDK and SYGVNS. The chain joins TRBV25-1 to TRBJ2-7; 7 bases match TRBD1. The TCR sequence derives from an adult in good health. Material: peripheral blood, obtained on day 0 of AZD1222 vaccination. The DNA of the CDR3 is TGTGCCAGCAGCTTGACAGGGCAGCACGAGCAGTACTTC. This codes for CASSLTGQHEQYF.